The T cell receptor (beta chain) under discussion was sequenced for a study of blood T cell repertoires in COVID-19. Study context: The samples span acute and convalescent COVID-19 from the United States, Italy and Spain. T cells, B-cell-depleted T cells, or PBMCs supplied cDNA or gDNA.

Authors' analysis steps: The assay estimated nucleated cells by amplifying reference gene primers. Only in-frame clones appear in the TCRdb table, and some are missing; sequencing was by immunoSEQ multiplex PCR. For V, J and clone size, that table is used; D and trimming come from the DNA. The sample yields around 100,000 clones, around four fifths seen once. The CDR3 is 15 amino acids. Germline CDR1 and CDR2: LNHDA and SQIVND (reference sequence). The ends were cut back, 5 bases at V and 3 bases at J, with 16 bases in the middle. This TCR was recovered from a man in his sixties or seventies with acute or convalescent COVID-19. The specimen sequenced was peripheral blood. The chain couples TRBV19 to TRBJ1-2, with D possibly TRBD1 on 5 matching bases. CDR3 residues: CASSPLRGGDYGYTF. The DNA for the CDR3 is TGTGCCAGTAGTCCGCTCCGGGGGGGTGACTATGGCTACACCTTC.